This T cell receptor (beta chain) was profiled in a study of T cell changes during pregnancy in multiple sclerosis. The germline V gene encodes CDR1 LGHNA and CDR2 YNFKEQ. The CDR3 consists of 13 residues. Deletions cut 0 bases from V and 1 base from J, with 3 bases between. Assay: immunoSEQ multiplex PCR; the TCRdb copy retains only in-frame clones and omits some. This table has around 50,000 clones, roughly 92% appearing once. This specimen was CD4+ T cells from peripheral blood mononuclear cells, taken in the third trimester of pregnancy. This clonotype originated in a female donor with multiple sclerosis, enrolled in a pregnancy study. The chain has TRBV4-2 and TRBJ1-2; D call uncertain. CDR3 bases: TGTGCCAGCAGCCAAGATCATAACTATGGCTACACCTTC. Protein sequence: CASSQDHNYGYTF.